One and the same sample provided the 4 T cell receptor beta chains below, sequenced in a study of blood T cells in healthy people across ages. Alongside a J-beta primer mix, a sample-barcoded 5' primer served in a second PCR lasting about 7 to 12 cycles. In TCRdb, the 5' RACE reads were re-called with MiXCR into one record per CDR3 protein. Here the sample spans hundreds of thousands of distinct CDR3 sequences, approximately 53% being singletons. The sequenced sample was blood. The receptors shown here come from a man in his forties in good health.

This clonotype was picked up a small number of times. V is TRBV6-1 and J is TRBJ2-7; 12 positions match TRBD2. Germline CDR1 is MNHNS and CDR2 is SASEGT. The length of the CDR3 is 15 residues. The V and J ends lost 6 bases and 6 bases, in that order; junction bases with no gene match: 9. DNA of the CDR3: TGTGCCAGCAGGGAGACTAGCGGGAGAGAGAGCGAGCAGTACTTC. Translating it yields CASRETSGRESEQYF.

This chain uses TRBV12-3 or TRBV12-4 with TRBJ2-5; 8 positions match TRBD2. The J call may be faulty, since TRBJ2-7 better matches the DNA end. The CDR3 loop spans 16 amino acids. The CDR3 loop reads CASTDSWGRGGNEQYF. The DNA for the CDR3 is TGTGCCAGCACCGACAGTTGGGGACGGGGGGGGAACGAGCAGTACTTC.

The chain carries TRBV7-9 and TRBJ1-6, with D perhaps matching TRBD1 (6 bases). Germline V lookup: CDR1 SEHNR, CDR2 FQNEAQ (reference sequence). The CDR3 consists of 15 residues. Between the trimmed V and J ends, which lost 3 bases and 10 bases, there was a span of 16 bases. CDR3 DNA sequence: TGTGCCAGCAGCTTTACCGGGATCGGGGGCTCACCCCTCCACTTT. As protein: CASSFTGIGGSPLHF.

This clonotype came up many times. The chain combines TRBV2 with TRBJ2-6; D ambiguous. Trimming took 1 base from V and 1 from J, leaving 5 bases between them. From germline, CDR1 is SNHLY and CDR2 FYNNEI. This CDR3 region has 15 residues. CDR3 sequence reads: CASSEGGSGANVLTF. CDR3 nucleotide sequence: TGTGCCAGCAGTGAAGGGGGTTCTGGGGCCAACGTCCTGACTTTC.